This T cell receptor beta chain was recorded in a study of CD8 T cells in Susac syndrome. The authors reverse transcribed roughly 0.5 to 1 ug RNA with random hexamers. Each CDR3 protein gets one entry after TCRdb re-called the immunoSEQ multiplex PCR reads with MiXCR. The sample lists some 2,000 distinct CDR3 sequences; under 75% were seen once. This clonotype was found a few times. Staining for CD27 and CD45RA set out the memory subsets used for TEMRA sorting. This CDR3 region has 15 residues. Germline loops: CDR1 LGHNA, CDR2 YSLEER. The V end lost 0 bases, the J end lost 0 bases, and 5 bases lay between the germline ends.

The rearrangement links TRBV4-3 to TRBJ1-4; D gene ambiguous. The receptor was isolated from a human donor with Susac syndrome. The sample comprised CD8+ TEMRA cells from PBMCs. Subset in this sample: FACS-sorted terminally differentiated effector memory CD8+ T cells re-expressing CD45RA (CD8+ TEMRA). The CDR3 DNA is TGCGCCAGCAGCCAAGATGTGACAACTAATGAAAAACTGTTTTTT. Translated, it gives CASSQDVTTNEKLFF.